This paragraph covers one T cell receptor (beta chain) sequence. This clonotype was recorded at least ten times. Its antigen specificity is not known. Nothing much larger sits one base from this clone, and base qualities are not available. TCR beta CDR3 regions were amplified from RNA transcripts. For the first round of RT-PCR on the TCR CDR3, the HTBI primer set was used together with the Qiagen OneStep RT-PCR kit. A second multiplex PCR round built the libraries, followed by size selection and purification. Paired-end sequencing of the libraries was performed with 100 bp reads on an Illumina HiSeq2000. Regarding the original processing steps: Raw data were processed with SOAPnuke, discarding reads with adapters, uncalled bases, mean Phred below 15, or no exact constant-primer or identifier match. High-quality paired reads were merged using COPE v1.2.5, and each unique nucleotide sequence was defined as a clonotype. Clonotypes were aligned to IMGT TRBV, TRBD and TRBJ reference segments using MiTCR v1.1. The analysis included only V-J combinations with a frequency above 0.0001, which together covered 99% to 99.2% of the repertoires. A TCS score was defined as the ratio of F50 (clonal expansion) to E x V (chaos), with BLOSUM62-based TCRdist applied between CDR3 peptides within each V-J. Welch's t-statistics and random forest reduced around 510 V-J features to roughly 13, which were used in a naive Bayes classifier (R e1071). TCRdb's own reprocessing of the public reads used fastp at Q25 and MiXCR and kept productive beta chains. Every CDR3 protein is listed once, alongside the most common genes and DNA of its rows. The V and J calls come from TCRdb's annotation, not from the publication. In all, the sample holds 300,000 or so distinct CDR3 sequences, and around 23% of those were seen once. In total, the top ten clones hold around 50% of the sample.

This entry is derived from a study of T cells in Graves' hyperthyroidism and ophthalmopathy (dated by TCRdb to the late 2010s). Regarding the complete study: Peripheral blood was collected at initial diagnosis, before any treatment. A discovery cohort of about a hundred patients, about 40 with Graves' ophthalmopathy and under 60 with stable Graves' hyperthyroidism, was used to find distinguishing TCR V-J signatures. An independent validation cohort of 18 to 20 hyperthyroidism patients and 15 or so patients who later progressed to ophthalmopathy tested prospective prediction of ophthalmopathy. The 85 to 100 discovery patients were divided at random into training and test sets in a 7:3 ratio. In addition, the study compared T-cell repertoires in thyroid tissue and in blood from a handful of Graves' hyperthyroidism patients. Once sampling was done, hyperthyroidism patients were given methimazole at a starting dose of 30 mg daily, whereas ophthalmopathy patients were given high-dose intravenous methylprednisolone. According to the paper, TCR Vbeta CDR3 sequencing was carried out on over 130 peripheral blood samples, which came from approximately 43 ophthalmopathy, under 85 hyperthyroidism and approximately 17 progressor patients.

Unmatched junction bases come to 7, with V trimmed by 5 bases and J by 4 bases. CDR1 and CDR2, looked up from the germline V gene (reference sequence), are MNHEY and SMNVEV. There are 16 amino acids in the CDR3, from cysteine to phenylalanine inclusive. The entry retains the CDR3 DNA only, 48 bases that are in frame from base 1. Graves' hyperthyroidism was defined as stable when no progression to ophthalmopathy occurred over 18 months of follow-up. The hyperthyroidism patients were between 18 and 65 years old and newly diagnosed, with a disease duration of less than 2 months. The study excluded patients with uncontrolled infections, other autoimmune diseases, pregnancy or lactation. Diagnoses relied on clinical symptoms, serum thyroxine and TRAb, thyroid ultrasound and orbital computed tomography. PBMCs were isolated from 7.5 to 10 ml of fresh peripheral blood by Ficoll-Paque density gradient centrifugation. Total RNA was extracted using Trizol reagent, and RNA quality was assessed on an Agilent 2100 Bioanalyzer.

Results the study describes overall, beyond this receptor: No statistical method was used to set the sample size in advance, and investigators knew the group allocation. In validation, progression to ophthalmopathy was predicted by the model with nearly 71% sensitivity and approximately 78% specificity, a median of 6.5 months before onset. Most expanded thyroid clonotypes (frequency above 0.001) were also detected in blood, a finding suggesting that blood repertoires may reflect thyroid immune responses. Ophthalmopathy was separated from stable hyperthyroidism by a 13 V-J signature model, with over 85% sensitivity and approximately 81% specificity obtained in cross-validation and 80%/75% obtained in testing.

The sequencing sample was made of blood. The receptor's source is a woman aged 45-59 years with Graves' hyperthyroidism. In this chain, TRBV27 is recombined with TRBJ2-1; 11 bases in the middle match TRBD2. The DNA sequence follows: TGTGCCAGCAGTCCCTTAGCGGGAGGGAGGTACAATGAGCAGTTCTTC. Protein translation: CASSPLAGGRYNEQFF.